The present entry profiles one TCR beta chain with its context. Its cognate antigen is unknown. The data were obtained in a study of OX40 agonist ivuxolimab in advanced cancers. Findings of the study overall: Expanded peripheral T cells had an undetermined antigen specificity.

Germline V gene lookup returns CDR1 LNHNV and CDR2 YYDKDF (reference sequence). The V gene lost 1 base and the J gene lost 3 bases, with 13 bases spanning the gap. CDR3 length: 16 residues. Only in-frame clones appear in the TCRdb table, and some are missing; sequencing was by immunoSEQ multiplex PCR. The sample records under 15,000 clones, 65% to 80% being singletons. The starting material was CD4+ or CD8+ T cells sorted from blood, obtained in a trial of the OX40 agonist ivuxolimab. This chain joins TRBV15 and TRBJ1-5; D is unclear. The sequence was collected from an adult with an advanced solid tumor such as melanoma, head and neck, liver or kidney cancer. The CDR3, as DNA: TGTGCCACCAGCAGAGTAGGACTTAGCCCCAATCAGCCCCAGCATTTT. Its translation is CATSRVGLSPNQPQHF. Using reference TRBV15 and TRBJ1-5 for the parts outside the CDR3, the full variable domain is DAMVIQNPRYQVTQFGKPVTLSCSQTLNHNVMYWYQQKSSQAPKLLFHYYDKDFNNEADTPDNFQSRRPNTSFCFLDIRSPGLGDTAMYLCATSRVGLSPNQPQHFGDGTRLSIL.